Given below is one T cell receptor beta chain in context. The antigen is unknown. This specimen comes from a study of cytomegalovirus exposure and HLA in healthy donors. Findings and limits, study-wide: Confirmation in vitro established that a few CMV-associated chains were specific for CMV antigens. Donors were assumed by presence/absence analyses to have roughly uniform sequencing depth. High sensitivity and specificity were reportedly achieved when the classifier diagnosed cytomegalovirus status.

Germline V gives CDR1 MNHEY, CDR2 SMNVEV (reference sequence). CDR3 length equals 12 residues. Trimming removed 5 bases at V and 7 bases at J, with 11 bases between. Amplification used 60 Vbeta primers and 13 Jbeta primers. How the authors handled the data: It was a later analysis that counted about 80 million unique TCR beta chains, of which some 10 million were shared. Data came from immunoSEQ multiplex PCR; TCRdb stores just in-frame clones and leaves some out. Clone size and V and J calls were adopted from that table, with D and trimming inferred from the DNA. Listed are 150,000 to 200,000 clones; about 0.8% falls within the top ten.

The rearrangement uses TRBV27 and TRBJ1-2; maybe TRBD1 (5 bases). What was sequenced was PBMCs. The sequence derives from a young woman in good health and CMV-seropositive. CDR3 protein: CASSQGMSGYTF. The DNA for the CDR3 is TGTGCCAGCAGTCAGGGAATGAGTGGCTACACCTTC.